This TCR beta chain was recorded in a study of PD-L1 blockade in urothelial cancer. Study-level information: T cell content in blood samples showed a median of 141,255.

This table comes from immunoSEQ multiplex PCR, and its TCRdb copy is limited to in-frame clones, with some not included. This sample carries about 47,000 clones, 80% to 85% of them seen once, and the ten largest clones take roughly 1.7%. The time point was: pretreatment peripheral blood. Germline values: CDR1 SGHVS, CDR2 FQNEAQ. Trimming took 5 bases from V and 2 from J; bases not matched to a gene: 10. This CDR3 contains 17 residues. This clone was found a few times. The sample consisted of PBMCs, taken around atezolizumab (anti-PD-L1) treatment. J is TRBJ1-3 and V is TRBV7-8; 9 bases fit TRBD1. This receptor was obtained from a man aged 45-65 years with urothelial cancer. The CDR3 DNA reads as TGTGCCAGCAGCACCCCTGGACAGGGGATCACTGGAAACACCATATATTTT. This sequence encodes CASSTPGQGITGNTIYF.